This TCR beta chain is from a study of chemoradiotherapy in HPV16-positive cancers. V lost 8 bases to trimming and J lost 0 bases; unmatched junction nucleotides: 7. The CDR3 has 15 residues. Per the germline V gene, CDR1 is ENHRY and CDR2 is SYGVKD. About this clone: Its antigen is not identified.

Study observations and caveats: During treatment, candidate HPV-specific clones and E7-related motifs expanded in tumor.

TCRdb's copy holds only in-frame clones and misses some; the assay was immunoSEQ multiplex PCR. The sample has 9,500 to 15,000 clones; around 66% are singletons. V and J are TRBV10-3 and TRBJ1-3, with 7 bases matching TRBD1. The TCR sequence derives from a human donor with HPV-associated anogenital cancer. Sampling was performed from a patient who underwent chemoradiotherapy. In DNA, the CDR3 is TGTGCCATCGGAAAGACAGGGCACTCTGGAAACACCATATATTTT. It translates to CAIGKTGHSGNTIYF.